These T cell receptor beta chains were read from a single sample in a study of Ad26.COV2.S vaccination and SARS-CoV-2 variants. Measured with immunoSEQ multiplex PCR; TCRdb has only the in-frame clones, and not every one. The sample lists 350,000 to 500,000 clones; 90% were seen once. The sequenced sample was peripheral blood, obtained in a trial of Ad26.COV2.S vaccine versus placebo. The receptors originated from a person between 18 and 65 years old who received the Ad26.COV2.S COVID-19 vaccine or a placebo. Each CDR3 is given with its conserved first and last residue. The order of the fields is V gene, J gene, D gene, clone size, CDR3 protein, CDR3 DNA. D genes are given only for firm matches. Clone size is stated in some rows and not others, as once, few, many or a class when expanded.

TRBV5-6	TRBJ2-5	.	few	CASSLREEETQYF	TGTGCCAGCAGCTTGCGGGAAGAAGAGACCCAGTACTTC
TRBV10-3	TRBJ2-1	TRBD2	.	CAIRPSGRTGNEQFF	TGTGCCATCAGACCTAGCGGGAGAACAGGGAATGAGCAGTTCTTC
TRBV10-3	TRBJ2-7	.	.	CAIKLSGAPSYEQYF	TGTGCCATCAAGCTCTCGGGGGCTCCGTCCTACGAGCAGTACTTC
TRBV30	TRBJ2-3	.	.	CAWSGGAGASTDTQYF	TGTGCCTGGAGTGGGGGGGCAGGGGCGAGCACAGATACGCAGTATTTT
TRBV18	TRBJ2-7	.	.	CASSPLKSYEQYF	TGTGCCAGCTCACCCCTTAAATCCTACGAGCAGTACTTC
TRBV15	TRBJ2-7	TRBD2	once	CATSRFGLAGYEQYF	TGTGCCACCAGCAGATTCGGACTAGCGGGATACGAGCAGTACTTC
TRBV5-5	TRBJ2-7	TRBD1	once	CASSATGVASYEQYF	TGTGCCAGCAGCGCCACAGGGGTTGCCTCCTACGAGCAGTACTTC
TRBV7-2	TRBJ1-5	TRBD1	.	CASSPGQGNQPQHF	TGTGCCAGCAGCCCGGGACAGGGAAATCAGCCCCAGCATTTT
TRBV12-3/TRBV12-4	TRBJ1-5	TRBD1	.	CASSGQGNQPQHF	TGTGCCAGCAGCGGACAGGGGAATCAGCCCCAGCATTTT
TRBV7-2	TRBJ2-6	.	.	CASSLDISSGANVLTF	TGTGCCAGCAGCTTAGACATAAGCTCTGGGGCCAACGTCCTGACTTTC
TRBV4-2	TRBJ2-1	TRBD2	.	CASSLTSGISNEQFF	TGTGCCAGCAGCCTGACTAGCGGGATCTCCAATGAGCAGTTCTTC
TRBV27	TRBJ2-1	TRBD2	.	CASSLSAGDAYNEQFF	TGTGCCAGCAGTTTGTCTGCGGGAGATGCCTACAATGAGCAGTTCTTC
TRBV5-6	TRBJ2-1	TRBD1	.	CASSFDIGQGHEQFF	TGTGCCAGCAGCTTCGATATTGGACAGGGCCATGAGCAGTTCTTC
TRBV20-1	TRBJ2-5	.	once	CSAPGLETQYF	TGCAGTGCTCCAGGGTTAGAGACCCAGTACTTC
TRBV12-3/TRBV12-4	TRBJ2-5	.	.	CASSSLLQETQYF	TGTGCCAGCAGTTCTTTGCTCCAAGAGACCCAGTACTTC
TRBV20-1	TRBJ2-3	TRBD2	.	CSASVFGASGSVSTDTQYF	TGCAGTGCTAGTGTTTTTGGCGCTAGCGGGAGTGTAAGCACAGATACGCAGTATTTT
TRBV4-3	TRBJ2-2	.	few	CASSQGDADPNTGELFF	TGCGCCAGCAGCCAAGGGGACGCGGATCCGAACACCGGGGAGCTGTTTTTT
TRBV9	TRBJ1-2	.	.	CASSGRGGFYGYTF	TGTGCCAGCAGCGGGCGGGGCGGCTTCTATGGCTACACCTTC
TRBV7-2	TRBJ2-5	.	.	CASSPMSSGTGETQYF	TGTGCCAGCAGCCCCATGAGTAGCGGCACAGGGGAGACCCAGTACTTC
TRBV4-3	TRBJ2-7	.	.	CASSQDRNDEQYF	TGCGCCAGCAGCCAAGATAGGAACGACGAGCAGTACTTC
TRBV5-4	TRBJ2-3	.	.	CASSLKQGTDTQYF	TGTGCCAGCAGCTTGAAACAGGGAACAGATACGCAGTATTTT
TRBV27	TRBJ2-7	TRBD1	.	CASSAGQGAYEQYF	TGTGCCAGCAGTGCTGGACAGGGGGCCTACGAGCAGTACTTC